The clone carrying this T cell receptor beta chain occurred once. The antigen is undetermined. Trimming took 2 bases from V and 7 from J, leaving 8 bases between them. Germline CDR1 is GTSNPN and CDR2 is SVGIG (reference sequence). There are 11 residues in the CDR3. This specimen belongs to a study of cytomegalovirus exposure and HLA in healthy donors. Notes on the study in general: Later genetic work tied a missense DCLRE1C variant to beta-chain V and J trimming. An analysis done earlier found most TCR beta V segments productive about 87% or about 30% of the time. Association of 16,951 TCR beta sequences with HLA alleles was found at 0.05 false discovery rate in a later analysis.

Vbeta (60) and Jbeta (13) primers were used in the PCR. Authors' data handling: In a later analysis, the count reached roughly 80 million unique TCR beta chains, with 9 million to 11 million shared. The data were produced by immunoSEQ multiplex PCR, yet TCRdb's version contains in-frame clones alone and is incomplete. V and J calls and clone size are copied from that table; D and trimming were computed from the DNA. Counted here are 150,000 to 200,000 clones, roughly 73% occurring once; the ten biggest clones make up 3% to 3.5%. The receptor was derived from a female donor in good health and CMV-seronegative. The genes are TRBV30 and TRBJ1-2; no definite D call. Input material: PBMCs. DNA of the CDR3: TGTGCCTGGAGTCAATCCCCTGGCTACACCTTC. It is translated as CAWSQSPGYTF.